One and the same sample provided the 31 T cell receptor beta chains below, sequenced in a study of blood T cell repertoires in COVID-19. Data came from immunoSEQ multiplex PCR; TCRdb stores just in-frame clones and leaves some out. Here the sample spans a few hundred thousand clones, less than 90% being singletons. Sample: PBMCs or T cells enriched from blood (not recorded which). These receptor sequences come from a woman under 40 who had been exposed to COVID-19.

The V and J genes are TRBV27 and TRBJ1-5; the D is unclear. V was cut by 3 bases and J by 3 bases, with 9 bases left in between. Per germline, CDR1 MNHEY and CDR2 SMNVEV (reference sequence). The CDR3 has 14 residues. Here the CDR3 reads CASSFTGNNQPQHF. CDR3 in DNA: TGTGCCAGCAGTTTCACGGGGAACAATCAGCCCCAGCATTTT.

The rearrangement links TRBV6-1 to TRBJ1-1; the D is unclear. Per the germline V gene, CDR1 is MNHNS and CDR2 is SASEGT. The germline V and J ends were trimmed by 0 bases and 1 base, with 24 bases remaining between them. The CDR3 spans 20 residues. The chain's CDR3 is CASSEALSYHAAYANTEAFF. CDR3 bases: TGTGCCAGCAGTGAAGCGCTGTCCTATCATGCGGCCTACGCGAACACTGAAGCTTTCTTT.

The rearrangement uses TRBV11-2 and TRBJ2-5; D not certain. This CDR3 is 13 amino acids long. CDR1 and CDR2 from the germline V gene are SGHAT and FQNNGV. Trimming left V 3 bases short and J 0 bases short, with 5 bases between. The CDR3 sequence is CASSFSDQETQYF. CDR3 nucleotides: TGTGCCAGCAGCTTCAGCGACCAAGAGACCCAGTACTTC.

V usage is TRBV5-5 and J usage is TRBJ2-7; D remains unclear. The CDR3 is 11 residues long. CDR1 is SGHKS and CDR2 is YYEKEE in the germline V gene (reference sequence). The V end lost 2 bases, the J end lost 7 bases, and 7 bases lay between the germline ends. The CDR3 spells CASSLRLEQYF. The CDR3 DNA follows: TGTGCCAGCAGCTTAAGACTGGAGCAGTACTTC. Drawing the rest from reference TRBV5-5 and TRBJ2-7, the complete variable domain is DAGVTQSPTHLIKTRGQQVTLRCSPISGHKSVSWYQQVLGQGPQFIFQYYEKEERGRGNFPDRFSARQFPNYSSELNVNALLLGDSALYLCASSLRLEQYFGPGTRLTVT.

The V gene is TRBV19, the J gene TRBJ2-7, with 7 bases matching TRBD2. Trimming removed 7 bases from V and 0 bases from J; junction bases left unmatched: 9. This CDR3 is built from 15 residues. Germline assignment: CDR1 LNHDA and CDR2 SQIVND (reference sequence). DNA of the CDR3: TGTGCCAGTACCCTGGGGGGGAAGCTCTCCTACGAGCAGTACTTC. Amino acid sequence: CASTLGGKLSYEQYF.

Here the CDR3 DNA reads TGTGCCAGCAGGCGAGGCATTAGCGGGGGGCCGCACAATGAGCAGTTCTTC. Translated: CASRRGISGGPHNEQFF. The chain links TRBV3-1 (or the pseudogene TRBV3-2) to TRBJ2-1; 10 positions agree with TRBD2. J lost 5 bases, V lost 6 bases, and 13 bases had no gene match. CDR3 length: 17 residues. Per germline, CDR1 LGHDT and CDR2 YNNKEL (reference sequence).

The chain combines TRBV19 with TRBJ1-5; 7 nucleotides align to TRBD1. Germline V gene lookup returns CDR1 LNHDA and CDR2 SQIVND (reference sequence). V lost 4 bases and J lost 1; bases outside the gene matches: 10. The CDR3 has 17 amino acids. CDR3 nucleotide sequence: TGTGCCAGTAGTACGACAGGGCGAGATTCCAGCAATCAGCCCCAGCATTTT. This translates into CASSTTGRDSSNQPQHF.

The rearrangement joins TRBV18 to TRBJ1-4; 8 bases match TRBD1. CDR1 is KGHSH, CDR2 LQKENI, per germline. The CDR3 is 15 residues long. Trimming took 5 bases from V and 3 from J; bases not matched to a gene: 5. CDR3 coding DNA: TGTGCCAGCTCAGCCGACAGGGGTCCTAATGAAAAACTGTTTTTT. It codes for CASSADRGPNEKLFF.

The V call is TRBV5-6, the J call TRBJ1-2; TRBD1 matches 8 bases. This CDR3 has 14 amino acids. Germline lookup yields CDR1 SGHDT and CDR2 YYEEEE. With V trimmed by 4 bases and J by 8 bases, 10 bases remained unmatched. In nucleotides, the CDR3 is TGTGCCAGCAGCCTAATCGGACAGGGTGGGGGCTACACCTTC. This translates into CASSLIGQGGGYTF.

This clone was picked up one time. The gene calls are TRBV29-1 and TRBJ1-1; a possible D gene is TRBD1 (6 bases). The CDR3 runs to 12 residues. V was cut by 5 bases and J by 5 bases, with 12 bases left in between. CDR1 is SQVTM and CDR2 is ANQGSEA in the germline V gene. CDR3 loop: CSVLRGETEAFF. Written as DNA, the CDR3 is TGCAGCGTTCTCAGGGGAGAAACTGAAGCTTTCTTT.

The chain recombines TRBV18 with TRBJ1-2; tentatively, D is TRBD1 (5 bases). CDR1 and CDR2 (germline): KGHSH, LQKENI. CDR3 size: 15 residues. Trimming pared 3 bases from V and 5 bases from J, leaving 16 bases between. CDR3 residues: CASSPQGNVGYGYTF. CDR3 nucleotides: TGTGCCAGCTCACCTCAGGGAAACGTCGGGTATGGCTACACCTTC.

The J gene is TRBJ2-2, the V gene TRBV4-1; 8 nucleotides align to TRBD2. This CDR3 is built from 17 residues. Germline CDR1 is MGHRA and CDR2 is YSYEKL. The J segment lost 1 base and the V segment lost 3 bases, leaving 7 bases of the junction unmatched. The CDR3 protein is CASSHPPTSVNTGELFF. The CDR3 DNA sequence: TGCGCCAGCAGCCATCCCCCGACTAGCGTGAACACCGGGGAGCTGTTTTTT.

The chain links TRBV11-3 to TRBJ2-7; D possibly corresponds to TRBD1 (5 bases). CDR1 and CDR2 (germline): SGHNT, YENEEA. The CDR3 is 13 amino acids. Trimming took 1 base from V and 6 from J, leaving 10 bases between them. The CDR3 bases are TGTGCCAGCAGCTTAGGGACACATTTCGAGCAGTACTTC. Its protein product is CASSLGTHFEQYF.

DNA for the CDR3: TGTGCCAGTATTCCGGGACAGGGTTACACCGGGGAGCTGTTTTTT. This codes for CASIPGQGYTGELFF. V usage is TRBV19 and J usage is TRBJ2-2, with 9 bases identical to TRBD1. Germline loops: CDR1 LNHDA, CDR2 SQIVND (reference sequence). J gave up 3 bases and V 7 bases, and 6 bases lay outside the gene matches. The CDR3 loop spans 15 amino acids.

The V and J genes are TRBV2 and TRBJ2-7, with 9 nucleotides matching TRBD2. The germline V gene encodes CDR1 SNHLY and CDR2 FYNNEI. The CDR3 length is 15 residues. With 7 bases clipped from V and 3 bases from J, the junction kept 10 bases outside the gene matches. CDR3: CASTLSGGSYYEQYF. For the CDR3, the DNA is TGTGCCAGCACCTTGAGCGGGGGGTCTTACTACGAGCAGTACTTC.

The genes are TRBV2 and TRBJ2-5, with 8 bases that match TRBD2. V shed 7 bases and J 5 bases; nucleotides not matched to a gene: 12. The CDR3 sequence is 15 residues long. Germline V gene sequence: CDR1 SNHLY, CDR2 FYNNEI. The CDR3 bases are TGTGCCAGCACCGACCGTAGCGGGGCACGGGAGACCCAGTACTTC. Translated: CASTDRSGARETQYF. Drawing the rest from reference TRBV2 and TRBJ2-5, the complete variable domain is EPEVTQTPSHQVTQMGQEVILRCVPISNHLYFYWYRQILGQKVEFLVSFYNNEISEKSEIFDDQFSVERPDGSNFTLKIRSTKLEDSAMYFCASTDRSGARETQYFGPGTRLLVL.

This chain links TRBV18 with TRBJ2-2; no clear D gene. The CDR3 is 17 residues long. Germline V gives CDR1 KGHSH, CDR2 LQKENI. The germline V and J ends were trimmed by 0 bases and 2 bases, with 13 bases remaining between them. The CDR3 bases are TGTGCCAGCTCACCACCCTTCACAGATGTTAACACCGGGGAGCTGTTTTTT. It translates to CASSPPFTDVNTGELFF.

The chain carries TRBV30 and TRBJ2-1, with 9 bases that match TRBD1. Germline V gene sequence: CDR1 GTSNPN, CDR2 SVGIG (reference sequence). The V segment lost 0 bases and the J segment 5 bases; nucleotides outside the gene matches: 2. CDR3 length: 14 residues. This CDR3 is CAWSVRDRDNEQFF. DNA for the CDR3: TGTGCCTGGAGTGTACGGGACAGGGACAATGAGCAGTTCTTC.

This clone was recorded only once. The chain carries TRBV6-2 or TRBV6-3 and TRBJ2-1, with 11 nucleotides matching TRBD2. Per the germline V gene, CDR1 is MNHEY and CDR2 is SVGEGT. The CDR3 covers 17 residues. V trimming: 2 bases; J trimming: 6 bases; junction bases outside the gene matches: 9. CDR3 DNA sequence: TGTGCCAGCAGTTACGTACTAGCGGGGGCCAATTCCAATGAGCAGTTCTTC. It encodes CASSYVLAGANSNEQFF.

The chain joins TRBV7-9 to TRBJ2-1, with TRBD1 identical over 10 bases. Trimming cost V 5 bases and J 4 bases; bases outside gene matches: 5. The CDR3 has 15 amino acids. CDR1 is SEHNR and CDR2 is FQNEAQ in the germline V gene (reference sequence). CDR3 loop: CASSRQGAGYNEQFF. CDR3 in DNA: TGTGCCAGCAGCCGACAGGGGGCCGGTTACAATGAGCAGTTCTTC.

The chain has TRBV12-5 and TRBJ1-4; TRBD1 might be the D (5 bases). Trimming cost V 6 bases and J 4 bases, with 12 bases left between them. The length of the CDR3 is 14 residues. Germline V gene data show CDR1 as LGHNT and CDR2 as FRNRAP. CDR3: CASGRDSYNEKLFF. Written as DNA, the CDR3 is TGTGCTAGTGGCCGTGACAGCTATAATGAAAAACTGTTTTTT.

This clone was counted only a few times. The chain combines TRBV5-1 with TRBJ1-1, with 11 bases identical to TRBD1. V lost 2 bases and J lost 5; bases outside the gene matches: 14. Germline CDR1 reads SGHRS; CDR2 reads YFSETQ. The CDR3 is made up of 18 amino acids. CDR3 sequence reads: CASSFIGTGGDRVTEAFF. In DNA form, the CDR3 reads TGCGCCAGCAGCTTTATCGGGACAGGGGGAGATCGCGTAACTGAAGCTTTCTTT.

The chain couples TRBV9 to TRBJ2-1; D call uncertain. This CDR3 comprises 13 residues. V dropped 4 bases and J dropped 0 bases, with 5 bases sitting between them. The germline V gene has CDR1 SGDLS and CDR2 YYNGEE. CDR3 nucleotide sequence: TGTGCCAGCAGCCTGAGCTCCTACAATGAGCAGTTCTTC. Translating gives CASSLSSYNEQFF.

The chain has TRBV15 and TRBJ2-1; D unclear. Germline V CDR1 and CDR2: LNHNV, YYDKDF (reference sequence). V lost 0 bases, J lost 4 bases, and 10 bases lay in between. CDR3 size: 15 residues. The CDR3: CATSRDQQKYNEQFF. CDR3 bases: TGTGCCACCAGCAGAGATCAACAGAAGTACAATGAGCAGTTCTTC.

CDR3 sequence: CASSLAQTNTEAFF. The CDR3 coding sequence is TGTGCCAGCAGCTTAGCACAGACGAACACTGAAGCTTTCTTT. V usage is TRBV7-9 and J usage is TRBJ1-1; D not certain. With 0 bases removed from V and 1 base from J, the gap between germline ends came to 6 bases. The length of the CDR3 is 14 residues. Germline values: CDR1 SEHNR, CDR2 FQNEAQ (reference sequence). Supplemented by reference TRBV7-9 and TRBJ1-1, the full variable domain reads DTGVSQNPRHKITKRGQNVTFRCDPISEHNRLYWYRQTLGQGPEFLTYFQNEAQLEKSRLLSDRFSAERPKGSFSTLEIQRTEQGDSAMYLCASSLAQTNTEAFFGQGTRLTVV.

The chain couples TRBV2 to TRBJ2-2; 14 bases are shared with TRBD2. Germline V gene data show CDR1 as SNHLY and CDR2 as FYNNEI. With V trimmed by 7 bases and J by 6 bases, 7 bases remained unmatched. The length of the CDR3 is 16 residues. The CDR3 DNA reads as TGTGCCAGCAACTTCAGACTAGCGGGGGGGCCCGGGGAGCTGTTTTTT. This codes for CASNFRLAGGPGELFF.

This chain joins TRBV5-1 and TRBJ2-7; 10 bases match TRBD1. Per the germline V gene, CDR1 is SGHRS and CDR2 is YFSETQ. V lost 0 bases and J lost 7; bases outside the gene matches: 4. The CDR3 covers 14 residues. CDR3: CASSLGQGASEQYF. In DNA form, the CDR3 reads TGCGCCAGCAGCTTGGGACAGGGGGCGTCGGAGCAGTACTTC. The full variable domain, with the rest looked up from reference TRBV5-1 and TRBJ2-7, is KAGVTQTPRYLIKTRGQQVTLSCSPISGHRSVSWYQQTPGQGLQFLFEYFSETQRNKGNFPGRFSGRQFSNSRSEMNVSTLELGDSALYLCASSLGQGASEQYFGPGTRLTVT.

V is TRBV5-1 and J is TRBJ2-4, with TRBD1 matching over 10 bases. Trimming at V came to 2 bases and at J to 9 bases, leaving 5 bases not matched to a gene. Germline loops: CDR1 SGHRS, CDR2 YFSETQ. CDR3 length equals 14 residues. CDR3 sequence (DNA): TGCGCCAGCAGCTTCGGACAGGGGGAAGGCATTCAGTACTTC. It encodes CASSFGQGEGIQYF.

This chain joins TRBV6-6 and TRBJ1-2; 7 positions match TRBD1. Per the germline V gene, CDR1 is MNHNY and CDR2 is SVGAGI (reference sequence). The CDR3 sequence is 15 residues long. With 2 bases clipped from V and 4 bases from J, the junction kept 7 bases outside the gene matches. CDR3 DNA: TGTGCCAGCAGTTACCGACAGGGACAGCGCTATGGCTACACCTTC. Its protein product is CASSYRQGQRYGYTF.

This chain links TRBV30 with TRBJ1-2; 7 positions match TRBD1. Trimming took 3 bases from V and 4 from J; bases not matched to a gene: 5. This CDR3 spans 13 amino acids. Germline V CDR1 and CDR2: GTSNPN, SVGIG (reference sequence). CDR3 amino acids: CAWRAGTAYGYTF. As DNA, the CDR3 is TGTGCCTGGAGGGCCGGGACAGCCTATGGCTACACCTTC.

This chain uses TRBV20-1 with TRBJ2-2, with 7 bases lining up with TRBD1. CDR1 and CDR2 from the germline V gene are DFQATT and SNEGSKA (reference sequence). The CDR3 covers 14 residues. The J segment lost 6 bases and the V segment lost 5 bases, leaving 9 bases of the junction unmatched. This chain's CDR3 is CSARDGTGAGELFF. The CDR3 coding sequence is TGCAGTGCTCGTGACGGCACAGGGGCCGGGGAGCTGTTTTTT.